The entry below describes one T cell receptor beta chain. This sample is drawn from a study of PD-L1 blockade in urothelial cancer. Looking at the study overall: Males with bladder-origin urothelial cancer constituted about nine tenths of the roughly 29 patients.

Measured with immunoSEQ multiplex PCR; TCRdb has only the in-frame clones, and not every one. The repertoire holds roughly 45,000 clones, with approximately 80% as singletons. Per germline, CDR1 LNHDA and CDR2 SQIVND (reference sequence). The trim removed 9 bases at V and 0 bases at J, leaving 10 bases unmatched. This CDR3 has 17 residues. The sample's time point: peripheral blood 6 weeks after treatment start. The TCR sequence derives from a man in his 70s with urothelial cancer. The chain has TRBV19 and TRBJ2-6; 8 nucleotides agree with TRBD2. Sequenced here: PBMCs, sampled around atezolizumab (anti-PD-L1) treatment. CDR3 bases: TGTGCCAGCCATCGGGGGGGCGCCGGCTCTGGGGCCAACGTCCTGACTTTC. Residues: CASHRGGAGSGANVLTF.